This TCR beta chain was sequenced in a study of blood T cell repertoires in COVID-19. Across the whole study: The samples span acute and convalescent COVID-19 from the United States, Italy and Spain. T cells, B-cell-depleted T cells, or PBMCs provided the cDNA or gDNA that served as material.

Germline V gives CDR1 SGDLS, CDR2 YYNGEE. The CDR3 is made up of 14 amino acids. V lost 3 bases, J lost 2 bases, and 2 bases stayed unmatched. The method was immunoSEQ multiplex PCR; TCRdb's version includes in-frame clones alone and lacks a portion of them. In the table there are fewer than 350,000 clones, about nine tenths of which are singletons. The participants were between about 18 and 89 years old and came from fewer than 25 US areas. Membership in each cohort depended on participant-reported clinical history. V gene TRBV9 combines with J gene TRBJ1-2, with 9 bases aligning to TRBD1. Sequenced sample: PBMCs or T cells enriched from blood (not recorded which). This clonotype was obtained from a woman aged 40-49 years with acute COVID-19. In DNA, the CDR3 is TGTGCCAGCAGCGCCACAGGGGGCAACTATGGCTACACCTTC. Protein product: CASSATGGNYGYTF.